The 9 T cell receptor beta chains listed next were all sequenced from one sample in a study of blood T cell repertoires in COVID-19. Assay used: immunoSEQ multiplex PCR; TCRdb lists only in-frame clones, some missing. The sample contains approximately 300,000 clones, nearly 90% of which appear only once. The specimen was PBMCs or T cells enriched from blood (not recorded which). All receptors come from a woman under 40 who had recovered from COVID-19.

The CDR3 loop reads CASSLARGSLNYGYTF. In DNA form, the CDR3 reads TGTGCCAGCAGCTTAGCGCGGGGCAGCCTTAACTATGGCTACACCTTC. This sequence joins TRBV7-9 and TRBJ1-2, with a tentative D call TRBD1 (5 bases). From germline, CDR1 is SEHNR and CDR2 FQNEAQ (reference sequence). The CDR3 loop spans 16 amino acids. Trimming took 0 bases from V and 1 from J, leaving 12 bases between them.

This chain connects TRBV11-2 to TRBJ1-1; 9 bases are shared with TRBD1. The germline CDR1 and CDR2 sequences are SGHAT and FQNNGV. The CDR3 sequence is 15 residues long. The trim removed 5 bases at V and 4 bases at J, leaving 8 bases unmatched. CDR3 in DNA: TGTGCCAGCAGCGCTCCAGGACAGGGGATCACTGAAGCTTTCTTT. It specifies CASSAPGQGITEAFF.

The J gene is TRBJ1-4, the V gene TRBV4-1, with 8 bases that match TRBD1. With 3 bases clipped from V and 0 bases from J, the junction kept 6 bases outside the gene matches. The CDR3 extends over 17 amino acids. Germline CDR1 MGHRA, CDR2 YSYEKL. The chain's CDR3 is CASSQGQAYATNEKLFF. In DNA, the CDR3 is TGCGCCAGCAGCCAGGGACAGGCCTACGCAACTAATGAAAAACTGTTTTTT.

This chain joins TRBV27 and TRBJ1-2, with a tentative D call TRBD1 (5 bases). The V end was cut by 6 bases, the J end by 7 bases, with 15 bases between. The CDR3 is 13 residues long. Germline CDR1 is MNHEY and CDR2 is SMNVEV (reference sequence). The CDR3 sequence is CASRTGGNSGYTF. DNA for the CDR3: TGTGCCAGCAGGACGGGGGGGAATTCTGGCTACACCTTC.

The V gene is TRBV27, the J gene TRBJ2-5, with 8 positions matching TRBD1. The CDR3 has 13 amino acids. CDR1 is MNHEY and CDR2 is SMNVEV in the germline V gene (reference sequence). The V segment lost 9 bases and the J segment 2 bases; nucleotides outside the gene matches: 5. CDR3 residues: CARTNRGQETQYF. The CDR3 DNA reads TGTGCCAGGACCAACAGGGGGCAAGAGACCCAGTACTTC.

The chain is built from TRBV5-1 and TRBJ2-7; tentative D call: TRBD1 (6 bases). The CDR3 runs 15 residues. V dropped 4 bases and J dropped 1 base, with 15 bases sitting between them. Germline V gene lookup returns CDR1 SGHRS and CDR2 YFSETQ. The CDR3 nucleotides read TGCGCCAGCAGCCCCATTCCTGGACAGTCCTACGAGCAGTACTTC. Translation: CASSPIPGQSYEQYF.

This clone was recorded once. The V gene is TRBV6-2 or TRBV6-3, the J gene TRBJ2-1, with TRBD2 matching over 9 bases. Losses at the gene ends were 6 bases for V and 7 bases for J; bases not matched to a gene: 13. This CDR3 contains 16 residues. Germline values: CDR1 MNHEY, CDR2 SVGEGT. CDR3 sequence reads: CASSPNGGAGGNEQFF. The CDR3 DNA reads TGTGCCAGCAGCCCCAACGGTGGGGCGGGGGGGAATGAGCAGTTCTTC.

The V and J genes are TRBV27 and TRBJ1-2; D is undetermined. CDR1 and CDR2 (germline): MNHEY, SMNVEV (reference sequence). The CDR3 consists of 11 residues. V lost 8 bases to trimming and J lost 8 bases, with 12 bases between them. The CDR3, as DNA: TGTGCCAGCGCGGGATCGGTCGGCTACACCTTC. Translation: CASAGSVGYTF.

V is TRBV19 and J is TRBJ2-7; D is unclear. The CDR3 is 13 residues long. From germline, CDR1 is LNHDA and CDR2 SQIVND (reference sequence). V was cut by 2 bases and J by 2 bases, with 7 bases left in between. The CDR3 region has the DNA TGTGCCAGTAGTATACAACAGCCCTACGAGCAGTACTTC. Protein: CASSIQQPYEQYF.